This T cell receptor beta chain was retrieved from a study of PD-L1 blockade in urothelial cancer (dated by TCRdb to 2016 to 2017). Context from the whole study: Therapy was started at some point between 2013 and 2015 for all patients, and atezolizumab 1,200 mg was administered intravenously every 3 weeks. Pretreatment tumor samples, along with matched peripheral blood serially collected before and after atezolizumab treatment, were subjected to TCR sequencing. Some 30 patients had pretreatment blood TCR-seq, some 24 had at least one posttreatment blood collection, and some 24 had tumor TCR-seq. Durable clinical benefit was defined as a progression-free survival longer than 6 months, and TCR features were additionally tested against progression-free survival and overall survival. Blood samples were analyzed at two time points: 3 weeks after treatment start (second dose) and 6 weeks after treatment start. Durable clinical benefit was achieved by nine patients but not by the remaining 20. An ECOG performance status of 0 or 1 was recorded for the patients, and 0 to 3 prior chemotherapy regimens had been received by the patients. Somatic, immune and clinical correlates of response to PD-L1 blockade with atezolizumab in urothelial cancer were the focus of an exploratory multi-omic analysis. About 85% of the 29 patients were males with bladder-origin urothelial cancer, and 18 of 29 reported a prior smoking history. In the same patients who had TCR sequencing, pretreatment tumors also underwent whole exome sequencing and RNA sequencing. A median of 141,255 T cells and around 81,000 unique TCRs was obtained from blood samples, and a median clonality of approximately 0.086 was observed.

A note on this clone: The antigen it binds to is not known. Nothing much larger sits one base from this clone, and base qualities are not available.

To estimate absolute template abundance from read counts, synthetic TCR analog templates were spiked into each PCR. The immunoSEQ assay was used to amplify TCRbeta CDR3 regions from genomic DNA with bias-controlled V and J gene primers. Rearranged TCRbeta segments were sequenced at approximately 20X coverage. The published analysis was carried out like this. Sequencing errors were corrected by clustering, and CDR3s were annotated against IMGT so that V, D and J genes could be assigned. Downstream analyses used only productive TCRbeta rearrangements and left out out-of-frame or stop-codon sequences. To compute clonality, Shannon entropy was normalized by the log of the number of unique productive sequences and then subtracted from one. Clones differing between time points or between blood and tumor were identified by Fisher's exact test with Benjamini-Hochberg correction at adjusted p below 0.01. This immuneACCESS table, as held by TCRdb, lists in-frame sequences with V and J called but not all clones. Of the missing ones, under half trace to an unresolved V gene in checked studies; the others have no known cause. For V, J and clone size, that table is used; D and trimming come from the DNA. Within this sample are approximately 90,000 clones, with almost 90% of them counted one time only. The ten largest clonotypes hold roughly 1.6% of the sample.

Broader findings and caveats from the paper: Patients with durable benefit showed greater expansion of tumor-associated TCR clones in peripheral blood 3 weeks after starting treatment (n ≈ 21, p = 0.022). Improved progression-free and overall survival was found to be associated with pretreatment peripheral blood TCR clonality below the median. Because the sample size was small (n ≈ 28) and many of the analyses were exploratory, the results are meant to be hypothesis-generating.

CDR1 and CDR2, looked up from the germline V gene, are SGHRS and YFSETQ. V has 4 bases trimmed and J has 1 base trimmed; junction bases matching no gene number 5. The CDR3 runs 16 residues from the cysteine to the phenylalanine. CDR3 DNA is the only sequence kept; it has 48 bases, read in frame from the first base. The sample's time point label, in plain terms: pretreatment peripheral blood. The cohort included 29 patients with locally advanced or metastatic urothelial carcinoma who were treated at Memorial Sloan Kettering on a trial protocol. Peripheral blood mononuclear cells were collected pretreatment and during treatment, with between 1 and 8 total time points obtained per patient. The Qiagen DNeasy Blood extraction kit was used to purify genomic DNA from total PBMCs and from tumor samples. Collected pretreatment and during treatment, PBMCs were isolated and stored as previously described.

Here the chain combines TRBV5-1 and TRBJ2-1; 10 bases in the middle match TRBD2. Sequencing was performed on PBMCs, taken around atezolizumab (anti-PD-L1) treatment. The clonotype comes from a man in his sixties with urothelial cancer. The CDR3 region reads CASSPIAGGSYNEQFF. The bases read TGCGCCAGCAGCCCTATAGCGGGGGGTTCCTACAATGAGCAGTTCTTC.